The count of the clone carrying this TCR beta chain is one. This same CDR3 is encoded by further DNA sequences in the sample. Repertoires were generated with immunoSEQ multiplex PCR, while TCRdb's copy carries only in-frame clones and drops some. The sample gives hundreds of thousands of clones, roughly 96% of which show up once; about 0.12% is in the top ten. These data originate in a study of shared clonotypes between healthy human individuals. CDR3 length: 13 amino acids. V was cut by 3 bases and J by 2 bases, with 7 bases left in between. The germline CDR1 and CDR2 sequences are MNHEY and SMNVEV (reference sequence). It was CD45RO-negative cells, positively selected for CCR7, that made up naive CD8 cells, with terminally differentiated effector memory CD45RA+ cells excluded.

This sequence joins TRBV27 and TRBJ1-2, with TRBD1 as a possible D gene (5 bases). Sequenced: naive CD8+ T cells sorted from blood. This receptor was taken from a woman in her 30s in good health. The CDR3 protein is CASSLAGNYGYTF. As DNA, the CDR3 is TGTGCCAGCAGTTTGGCAGGGAACTATGGCTACACCTTC.